The TCR beta chain under discussion was sequenced for a study of blood T cell repertoires in COVID-19 (dated by TCRdb to 2018 to 2020). About the full investigation: Samples from collaborators originated in the United States, Italy and Spain and spanned both the acute and convalescent phases of COVID-19. The prospective study material was composed of cDNA or gDNA derived from T cells, B-cell-depleted T cells, or PBMCs. The dataset comprised deeply sampled blood TCRbeta repertoires from subjects exposed to, actively infected with, or recovered from COVID-19. The repertoires were made available in a free public database intended to serve as a resource for research on the immune response to SARS-CoV-2. The samples were drawn from two sources: the first 160 participants of the ongoing ImmuneRACE study, and approximately 1,300 subjects contributed by 6 global collaborators. The sample metadata nearly always contained a de-identified subject ID, COVID-19 status, age in years and sex. Where available, HLA class I and class II types were obtained from metadata supplied by the sample provider rather than from assay-based typing.

Concerning this clone: Which antigen it targets is not known. Base quality data are lacking; no much larger clone is found one base away.

TCRbeta CDR3 regions were amplified from genomic DNA by means of the immunoSEQ Assay, a bias-controlled multiplex PCR. Regarding the original processing steps: Nucleated cell counts per sample were estimated from amplification of reference gene primers within the assay. Sequence reads were collapsed and filtered to measure the absolute abundance of every unique TCRbeta CDR3 rearrangement. For each sample, productive Simpson clonality was calculated by taking the square root of Simpson's diversity index across productive rearrangements. TCRdb holds this immuneACCESS table with in-frame rearrangements only. Some clones are missing; in checked studies, unresolved V genes explain under half, and the rest has no known cause. V and J calls and clone size are copied from that table; D and trimming were computed from the DNA. This sample holds fewer than 200,000 clones; around 86% were observed only once. Of the sample, less than 10% is held by the ten largest clones.

Study-wide conclusions, independent of this receptor: The quantity of clinical and demographic metadata differed by source and by participant and was supplied without curation.

One collaborating source in Seattle enrolled patients while the patients were actively infected and followed the patients over time throughout the course of disease. Whole blood was collected in K2EDTA tubes by collaborating institutions according to the institutions' own protocols. For TCRbeta analysis, collaborator samples were shipped as frozen whole blood, as isolated PBMCs, or as DNA extracted from either sample type. At the junction V is shortened by 4 bases and J by 5 bases; bases outside the gene matches: 8. CDR1 and CDR2 were assigned from the germline V gene as MNHEY and SVGEGT. The CDR3 numbers 15 residues from cysteine through phenylalanine. Only the CDR3 DNA is retained, 45 bases long and in frame from the first base.

This clonotype was obtained from a woman aged 70 to 79 with COVID-19, enrolled during active disease. The chain couples TRBV6-2 or TRBV6-3 to TRBJ1-5; 7 nucleotides in the junction match TRBD1. Material for sequencing was peripheral blood. CDR3 region: CASSSLDRRDQPQHF. DNA sequence: TGTGCCAGCAGTTCCCTGGACAGGCGCGATCAGCCCCAGCATTTT.